The 5 T cell receptor beta chains given below trace back to one sample, sequenced in a study of shared clonotypes between healthy human individuals. TCRdb's copy holds only in-frame clones and misses some; the assay was immunoSEQ multiplex PCR. The sample has about 2 million clones; approximately 95% are singletons. Sequencing was carried out using naive CD4+ T cells sorted from blood. Subset here: CD45RA+ positively selected. The receptors originated from a man younger than 35 in good health.

For this clone: Other DNA sequences of this sample code for an identical CDR3. J is TRBJ1-5 and V is TRBV30; D gene ambiguous. Trimming took off 3 bases at V and 0 bases at J, with 6 bases between the two ends. Germline CDR1 and CDR2: GTSNPN and SVGIG (reference sequence). The length of the CDR3 is 13 residues. The CDR3 nucleotides are TGTGCCTGGAGCGCAGGTAGCAATCAGCCCCAGCATTTT. It encodes CAWSAGSNQPQHF.

This chain connects TRBV30 to TRBJ1-1; D is undetermined. This CDR3 is built from 12 residues. CDR1 GTSNPN and CDR2 SVGIG come from the germline V gene (reference sequence). Trimming stripped 8 bases from V and 8 bases from J, with 18 bases between. This chain's CDR3 is CARTTTRTEAFF. CDR3 bases: TGTGCCCGAACAACGACTAGGACCGAAGCTTTCTTT.

The chain employs TRBV7-8 and TRBJ2-7; D assignment may be TRBD1 or TRBD2 (5 bases each). The CDR3 runs 18 residues. V shed 5 bases and J shed 5 bases, with 28 bases lying between them. Germline CDR1 SGHVS, CDR2 FQNEAQ. CDR3 in amino acids: CASSPRRGTATGVDEQYF. The CDR3 region has the DNA TGTGCCAGCAGCCCTAGGAGAGGGACGGCCACCGGAGTTGACGAGCAGTACTTC.

The chain employs TRBV28 and TRBJ2-7, with 13 nucleotides matching TRBD2. Germline V CDR1 and CDR2: MDHEN, SYDVKM. The CDR3 has 18 residues. V dropped 2 bases and J dropped 7; count of bases not matched to a gene: 14. The CDR3 reads CASSLRGRPGLAGSEQYF. The DNA for the CDR3 is TGTGCCAGCAGTTTAAGGGGCCGGCCGGGACTAGCGGGGAGTGAGCAGTACTTC. Full variable domain (missing parts from reference TRBV28 and TRBJ2-7): DVKVTQSSRYLVKRTGEKVFLECVQDMDHENMFWYRQDPGLGLRLIYFSYDVKMKEKGDIPEGYSVSREKKERFSLILESASTNQTSMYLCASSLRGRPGLAGSEQYFGPGTRLTVT.

V gene TRBV7-2 combines with J gene TRBJ2-3; unclear D gene. This CDR3 comprises 13 residues. V gave up 1 base and J gave up 8 bases, with 10 bases separating them. The V gene's germline CDR1 is SGHTA and CDR2 FQGNSA. CDR3 residues: CASSLDRLGTQYF. The CDR3 region has the DNA TGTGCCAGCAGCTTAGACCGTTTGGGTACGCAGTATTTT.